The T cell receptor (beta chain) under discussion was sequenced for a study of early T cells in non-severe SARS-CoV-2 infection. Study background: Unpaired chains resulted from sequencing bulk RNA of unsorted whole blood. Broader study findings: The study's VDJdb matching favored anti-spike CD8 responses and missed private and CD4 specificities.

Researchers attached unique molecular identifiers to individual cDNA molecules. One entry per CDR3 protein, called by TCRdb with MiXCR from the 5' RACE reads. The table includes fewer than 60,000 distinct CDR3 sequences, 7% to 10% detected once. Notes on this clonotype: As yet, its antigen is unknown. A much larger clone differs by one base, so this may be a read error.

The germline V gene has CDR1 MNHEY and CDR2 SVGAGI. CDR3 length: 14 residues. This receptor was taken from an adult who was a healthcare worker with PCR-confirmed SARS-CoV-2 infection or an uninfected control (not recorded which). Sequencing input: whole blood. The chain joins TRBV6-5 to TRBJ1-1, with D possibly being TRBD1 (6 bases). CDR3 nucleotides: TGTGCCAGCAGTCCGGGGACATCGAACACTGTAGCTTTCTTT. As protein: CASSPGTSNTVAFF.